These T cell receptor beta chains were read from a single sample in a study of blood T cell repertoires in COVID-19. Generated by immunoSEQ multiplex PCR, the TCRdb table keeps only in-frame clones and is missing some. Of about 100,000 clones in the sample, just over 85% were seen once. Source material: PBMCs or T cells enriched from blood (not recorded which). The receptors here all came from a woman aged 45-60 years who had recovered from COVID-19. CDR3s include the opening cysteine and the closing phenylalanine or tryptophan. The D gene is left open where the match is weak. Clone size is shown for a subset of rows, as once, few, many or a class of expanded clone.

>TRBD1|.|TRBJ2-2|TRBV12-5
TGTGCTAGTGGTTTAGGGGACAGTGGGACCGGGGAGCTGTTTTTT
CASGLGDSGTGELFF
>.|.|TRBJ1-6|TRBV6-5
TGTGCCAGCAGCCCACAGGGTCAAAGTAATTCACCCCTCCACTTT
CASSPQGQSNSPLHF
>.|once|TRBJ2-1|TRBV11-2
TGTGCCAGCAGCGCCCAGGCTGGACTTGAGCAGTTCTTC
CASSAQAGLEQFF
>TRBD1|.|TRBJ1-4|TRBV15
TGTGCCACCGGACAGGGCCCTGAGTATGAAAAACTGTTTTTT
CATGQGPEYEKLFF
>.|once|TRBJ1-5|TRBV6-5
TGTGCCATACATCTAGACGGGGGTCATCAGCCCCAGCATTTT
CAIHLDGGHQPQHF
>.|.|TRBJ2-7|TRBV10-3
TGTGCCACCGCGCAGGACTCCTACGAGCAGTACTTC
CATAQDSYEQYF
>.|once|TRBJ2-3|TRBV27
TGTGCCAGCAGTTCCGTCAGACACAACAGGGATTATAGCACAGATACGCAGTATTTT
CASSSVRHNRDYSTDTQYF
>.|.|TRBJ2-7|TRBV28
TGTGCCAGCAGTTTAAAAACTTACTACGAGCAGTACTTC
CASSLKTYYEQYF
>.|.|TRBJ2-1|TRBV28
TGTGCCAGCAGCCCCGGGCAGGGTCGGGTCTATGAGCAGTTCTTC
CASSPGQGRVYEQFF
>.|.|TRBJ1-5|TRBV19
TGTGCCAGTAGTATAACCGGGCAGGGCCTATCTGGGCAGCCCCAGCATTTT
CASSITGQGLSGQPQHF
>.|.|TRBJ2-5|TRBV3-1/TRBV3-2
TGTGCCAGCAGCCATAGGACATTAGAGACCCAGTACTTC
CASSHRTLETQYF
>.|.|TRBJ1-6|TRBV27
TGTGCCAGCAGTTTAATTGCGGATGGCTCACCCCTCCACTTT
CASSLIADGSPLHF
>TRBD2|.|TRBJ2-1|TRBV3-1/TRBV3-2
TGTGCCAGCAAAATTAGGGCCGGGGGGAATGAGCAGTTCTTC
CASKIRAGGNEQFF
>.|.|TRBJ1-6|TRBV19
TGTGCCAGTACACCCTTAGGGGGTTTGGATTCACCCCTCCACTTT
CASTPLGGLDSPLHF
>TRBD1|.|TRBJ2-7|TRBV5-1
TGCGCCAGCAGCTCCTCCGGGACAGGGGGCGCAGAGCAGTACTTC
CASSSSGTGGAEQYF
>.|.|TRBJ2-7|TRBV7-7
TGTGCCAGCAGCCCCCGCACCACAGGGTCCGAGCAGTACTTC
CASSPRTTGSEQYF
>.|.|TRBJ1-1|TRBV10-1
TGCGCCAGCAGGCAAGACAGGAACACTGAAGCTTTCTTT
CASRQDRNTEAFF
>TRBD2|.|TRBJ2-2|TRBV18
TGTGCCAGCTCACCAAGACGGGGGGCGAACACCGGGGAGCTGTTTTTT
CASSPRRGANTGELFF
>TRBD1|.|TRBJ2-3|TRBV15
TGTGCCACCAGCAGAGATGGACAGGGGGCCACAGATACGCAGTATTTT
CATSRDGQGATDTQYF
>.|.|TRBJ1-1|TRBV6-5
TGTGCCAGCAGTTATAGGGGGGGCGCAACTGAAGCTTTCTTT
CASSYRGGATEAFF
>.|.|TRBJ2-7|TRBV6-5
TGTGCCAGCAGCGCCCTCGACAGGAAGTACGAGCAGTACTTC
CASSALDRKYEQYF
>.|once|TRBJ1-4|TRBV2
TGTGCCAGCAAAACGGGGGGCATATGGACTAATGAAAAACTGTTTTTT
CASKTGGIWTNEKLFF
>.|few|TRBJ2-7|TRBV18
TGTGCCAGCTCACCACGGAGAGCCGGGATCGGTTACGAGCAGTACTTC
CASSPRRAGIGYEQYF
>TRBD2|once|TRBJ2-5|TRBV24-1
TGTGCCACCAGTGTTAGCGGGAGGGGAGAGACCCAGTACTTC
CATSVSGRGETQYF
>.|.|TRBJ2-5|TRBV18
TGTGCCAGCTCACCGGCCAGCCAAGAGACCCAGTACTTC
CASSPASQETQYF
>.|.|TRBJ1-4|TRBV28
TGTGCCAGCAGTTTATCCGGGTTTAATGAAAAACTGTTTTTT
CASSLSGFNEKLFF
>TRBD1|.|TRBJ2-6|TRBV14
TGTGCCAGCAGCCCCGACAGGGGGCTTCTCCGATTCTCTGGGGCCAACGTCCTGACTTTC
CASSPDRGLLRFSGANVLTF
>.|few|TRBJ1-4|TRBV6-5
TGTGCCAGCAGTTGGCAGGGTACTACTAATGAAAAACTGTTTTTT
CASSWQGTTNEKLFF
>.|.|TRBJ1-5|TRBV10-1
TGCGCCAGCAGTGAGAGGGGTCAAAATCAGCCCCAGCATTTT
CASSERGQNQPQHF
>.|.|TRBJ1-6|TRBV2
TGTGCCGACGGAGATGATTCACCCCTCCACTTT
CADGDDSPLHF
>.|.|TRBJ2-3|TRBV3-1/TRBV3-2
TGTGCCAGCAGCCAAGGGGGGGGCTCCGATACGCAGTATTTT
CASSQGGGSDTQYF
>TRBD2|.|TRBJ2-1|TRBV19
TGTGCCAGTAGTATAAGGGGTAGCGGGGGCCTCTACAATGAGCAGTTCTTC
CASSIRGSGGLYNEQFF
>TRBD1|once|TRBJ1-5|TRBV19
TGTGCCAGTGCCGACAGGGGTAATCAGCCCCAGCATTTT
CASADRGNQPQHF
>TRBD1|few|TRBJ1-1|TRBV28
TGTGCCAGCAGCCGGACAGGGGGCGGCACTGAAGCTTTCTTT
CASSRTGGGTEAFF
>TRBD1|.|TRBJ1-1|TRBV19
TGTGCCAGTAGTAGGGACAGGAGGAACACTGAAGCTTTCTTT
CASSRDRRNTEAFF
>.|.|TRBJ1-5|TRBV28
TGTGCCAGCAGTGCCTACAGGATAAATCAGCCCCAGCATTTT
CASSAYRINQPQHF
>.|.|TRBJ1-3|TRBV27
TGTGCCAGCAGTTTAGGAGGGACGGTTGGAAACACCATATATTTT
CASSLGGTVGNTIYF
>TRBD1|.|TRBJ1-1|TRBV5-1
TGCGCCAGCAGCCCCGGACAGGGGAGGACTGAAGCTTTCTTT
CASSPGQGRTEAFF
>TRBD1|.|TRBJ1-1|TRBV28
TGTGCCAGCAGTTCTTCTGCCGGCAGGGGGCTCACTGAAGCTTTCTTT
CASSSSAGRGLTEAFF
>TRBD2|.|TRBJ2-7|TRBV2
TGTGCCAGCAGTGGGGGGCGGGGGGTCCTGGACGAGCAGTACTTC
CASSGGRGVLDEQYF
>TRBD2|.|TRBJ2-7|TRBV27
TGTGCCAGCAGTTTATCGGGGGGGGGTTCCTACGAGCAGTACTTC
CASSLSGGGSYEQYF
>.|few|TRBJ2-2|TRBV5-5
TGTGCCAGCAGCTTGGGTCCTAACACCGGGGAGCTGTTTTTT
CASSLGPNTGELFF
>.|.|TRBJ2-5|TRBV9
TGTGCCAGCAGCGTAGGTGCGAGGCAAGAGACCCAGTACTTC
CASSVGARQETQYF
>TRBD1|.|TRBJ2-7|TRBV5-4
TGTGCCAGCAGCTTGGAAGTGGAGGCAGGGGGCGCCTACGAGCAGTACTTC
CASSLEVEAGGAYEQYF
>.|.|TRBJ2-3|TRBV25-1
TGTGCCAGCAGTGCACAGGGGGGGAGGACAGATACGCAGTATTTT
CASSAQGGRTDTQYF
>.|few|TRBJ1-6|TRBV9
TGTGCCAGCAGCGAAGGAGACCTAAGGTATTCACCCCTCCACTTT
CASSEGDLRYSPLHF
>.|once|TRBJ1-6|TRBV5-1
TGCGCCAGCAGCTTTGGCGGAAGCAATTCACCCCTCCACTTT
CASSFGGSNSPLHF
>.|.|TRBJ2-1|TRBV2
TGTGCCAGTGCGAGCGGGCAACTCTCCTACAATGAGCAGTTCTTC
CASASGQLSYNEQFF
>.|.|TRBJ1-2|TRBV5-4
TGTGCCAGCAGCTCCGACAGGAATAGGGTCTCCGGGAGGGGCTACACCTTC
CASSSDRNRVSGRGYTF
>.|.|TRBJ1-5|TRBV14
TGTGCCAGCAGCCCCCCCTGGACACCGAATAGCAATCAGCCCCAGCATTTT
CASSPPWTPNSNQPQHF
>.|once|TRBJ1-5|TRBV28
TGTGCCAGCAGTTTGTTGGGCGGGCAGCCCCAGCATTTT
CASSLLGGQPQHF
>.|.|TRBJ2-3|TRBV5-1
TGCGCCAGCAGCTTGGGGGCCAAGTCTAGCAGAGGAGATACGCAGTATTTT
CASSLGAKSSRGDTQYF
>TRBD2|.|TRBJ2-7|TRBV7-9
TGTGCCAGCAGCCCCGGTTTCGGCGGGGGTATAGGCGAGCAGTACTTC
CASSPGFGGGIGEQYF
>.|once|TRBJ1-1|TRBV19
TGTGCCAGTACCATTGGACACCCCGGAGAAGCTTTCTTT
CASTIGHPGEAFF